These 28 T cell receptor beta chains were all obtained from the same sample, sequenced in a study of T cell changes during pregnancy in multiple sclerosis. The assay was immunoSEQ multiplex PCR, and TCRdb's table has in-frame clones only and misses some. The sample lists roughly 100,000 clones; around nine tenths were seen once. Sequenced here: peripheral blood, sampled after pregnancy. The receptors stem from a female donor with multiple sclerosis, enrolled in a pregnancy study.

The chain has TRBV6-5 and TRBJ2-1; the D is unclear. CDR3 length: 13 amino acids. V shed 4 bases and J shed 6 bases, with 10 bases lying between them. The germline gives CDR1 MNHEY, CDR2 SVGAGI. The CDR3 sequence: CASSSPNSNEQFF. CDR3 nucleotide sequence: TGTGCCAGCAGTTCGCCTAATAGCAATGAGCAGTTCTTC.

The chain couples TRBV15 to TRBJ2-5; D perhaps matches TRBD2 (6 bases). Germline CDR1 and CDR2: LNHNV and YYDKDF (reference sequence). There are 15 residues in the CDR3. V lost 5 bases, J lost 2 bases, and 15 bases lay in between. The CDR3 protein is CATSPPPGAQETQYF. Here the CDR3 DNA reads TGTGCCACCAGCCCTCCTCCGGGAGCACAAGAGACCCAGTACTTC.

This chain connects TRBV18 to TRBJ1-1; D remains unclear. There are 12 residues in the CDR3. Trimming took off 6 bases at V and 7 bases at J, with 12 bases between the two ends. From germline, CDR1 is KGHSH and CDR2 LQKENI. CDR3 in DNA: TGTGCCAGCTCTTCCTTAGGACTTGAAGCTTTCTTT. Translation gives CASSSLGLEAFF.

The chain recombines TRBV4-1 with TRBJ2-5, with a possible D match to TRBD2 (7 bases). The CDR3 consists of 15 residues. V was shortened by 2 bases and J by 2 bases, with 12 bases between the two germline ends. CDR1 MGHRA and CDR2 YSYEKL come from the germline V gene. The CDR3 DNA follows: TGCGCCAGCAGCCAACAAGGGGGGGGTCAAGAGACCCAGTACTTC. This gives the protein CASSQQGGGQETQYF.

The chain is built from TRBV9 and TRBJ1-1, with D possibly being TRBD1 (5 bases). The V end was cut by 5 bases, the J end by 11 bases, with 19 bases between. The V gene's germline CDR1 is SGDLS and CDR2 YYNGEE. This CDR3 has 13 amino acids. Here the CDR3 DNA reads TGTGCCAGCAGTGCACAGGATACGGGTTCGGCTTTCTTT. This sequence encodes CASSAQDTGSAFF. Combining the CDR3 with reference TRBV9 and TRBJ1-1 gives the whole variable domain DSGVTQTPKHLITATGQRVTLRCSPRSGDLSVYWYQQSLDQGLQFLIQYYNGEERAKGNILERFSAQQFPDLHSELNLSSLELGDSALYFCASSAQDTGSAFFGQGTRLTVV.

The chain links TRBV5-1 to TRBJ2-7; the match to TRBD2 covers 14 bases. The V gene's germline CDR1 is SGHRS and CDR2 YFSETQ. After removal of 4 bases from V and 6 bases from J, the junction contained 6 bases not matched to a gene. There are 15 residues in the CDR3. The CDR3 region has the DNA TGCGCCAGCAGCCCGGGACTAGCGGGAGCAGGCGAGCAGTACTTC. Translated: CASSPGLAGAGEQYF.

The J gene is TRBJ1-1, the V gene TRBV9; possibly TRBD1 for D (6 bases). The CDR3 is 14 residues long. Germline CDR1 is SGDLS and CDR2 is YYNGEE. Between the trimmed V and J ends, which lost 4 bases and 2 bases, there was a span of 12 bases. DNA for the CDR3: TGTGCCAGCAGCCCCCGGACAGATAACACTGAAGCTTTCTTT. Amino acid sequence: CASSPRTDNTEAFF.

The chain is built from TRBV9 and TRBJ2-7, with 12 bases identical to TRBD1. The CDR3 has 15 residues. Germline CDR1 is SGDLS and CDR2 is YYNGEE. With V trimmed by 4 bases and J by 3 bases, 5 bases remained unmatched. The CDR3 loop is CASSPGQGAGYEQYF. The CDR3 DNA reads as TGTGCCAGCAGCCCGGGACAGGGGGCAGGCTACGAGCAGTACTTC. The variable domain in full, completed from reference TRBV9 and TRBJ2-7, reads DSGVTQTPKHLITATGQRVTLRCSPRSGDLSVYWYQQSLDQGLQFLIQYYNGEERAKGNILERFSAQQFPDLHSELNLSSLELGDSALYFCASSPGQGAGYEQYFGPGTRLTVT.

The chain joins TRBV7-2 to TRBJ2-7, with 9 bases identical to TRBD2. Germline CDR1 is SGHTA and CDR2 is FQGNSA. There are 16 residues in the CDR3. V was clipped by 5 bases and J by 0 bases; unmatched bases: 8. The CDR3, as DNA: TGTGCCAGCAGCCTGGGACTAGCTGTCGCCTCCTACGAGCAGTACTTC. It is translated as CASSLGLAVASYEQYF.

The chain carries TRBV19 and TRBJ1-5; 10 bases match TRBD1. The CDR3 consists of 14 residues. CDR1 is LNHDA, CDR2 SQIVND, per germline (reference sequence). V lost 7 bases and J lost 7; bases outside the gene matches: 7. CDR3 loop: CASTRDRGNQPQHF. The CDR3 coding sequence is TGTGCCAGTACCCGGGACAGGGGAAACCAGCCCCAGCATTTT.

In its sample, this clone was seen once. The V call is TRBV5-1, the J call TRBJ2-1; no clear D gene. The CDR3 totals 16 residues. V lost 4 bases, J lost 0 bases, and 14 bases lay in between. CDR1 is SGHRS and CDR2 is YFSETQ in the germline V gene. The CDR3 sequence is CASSPQISYSYNEQFF. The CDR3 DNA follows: TGCGCCAGCAGCCCCCAAATTAGCTACTCCTACAATGAGCAGTTCTTC.

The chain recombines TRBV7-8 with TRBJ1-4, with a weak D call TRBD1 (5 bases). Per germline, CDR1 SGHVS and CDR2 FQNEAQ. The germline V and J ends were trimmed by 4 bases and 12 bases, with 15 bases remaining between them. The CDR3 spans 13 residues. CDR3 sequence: CASSSKWGGELFF. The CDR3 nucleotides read TGTGCCAGCAGCTCCAAATGGGGAGGGGAACTGTTTTTT.

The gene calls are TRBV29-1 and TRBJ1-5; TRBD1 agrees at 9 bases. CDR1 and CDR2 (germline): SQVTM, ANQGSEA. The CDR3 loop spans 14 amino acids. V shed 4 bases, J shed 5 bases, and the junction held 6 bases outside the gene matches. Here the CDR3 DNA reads TGCAGCGTTGTAATGGGACAGGGTCATCAGCCCCAGCATTTT. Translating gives CSVVMGQGHQPQHF.

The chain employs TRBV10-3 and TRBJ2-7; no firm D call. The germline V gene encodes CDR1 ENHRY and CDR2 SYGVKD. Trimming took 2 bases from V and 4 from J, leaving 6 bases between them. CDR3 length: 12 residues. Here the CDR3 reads CAISEASYEQYF. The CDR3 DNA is TGTGCCATCAGTGAGGCGAGTTACGAGCAGTACTTC.

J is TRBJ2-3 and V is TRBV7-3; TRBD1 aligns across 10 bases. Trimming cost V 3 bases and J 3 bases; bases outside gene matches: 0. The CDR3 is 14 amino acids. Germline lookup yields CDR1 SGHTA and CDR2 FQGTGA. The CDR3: CASSLDRGTDTQYF. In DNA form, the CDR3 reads TGTGCCAGCAGCTTGGACAGGGGGACAGATACGCAGTATTTT.

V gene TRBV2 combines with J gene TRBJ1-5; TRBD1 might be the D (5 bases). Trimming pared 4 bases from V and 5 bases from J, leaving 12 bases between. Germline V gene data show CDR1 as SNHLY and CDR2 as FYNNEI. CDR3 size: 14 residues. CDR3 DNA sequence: TGTGCCAGCAGTGGAGGAGGGACCGATCAGCCCCAGCATTTT. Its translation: CASSGGGTDQPQHF.

CDR3 nucleotides: TGTGCCAGCAGCTTAACGGCGGACACTGAAGCTTTCTTT. It yields the protein CASSLTADTEAFF. The V and J genes are TRBV7-3 and TRBJ1-1; D not certain. The CDR3 runs to 13 residues. V was shortened by 0 bases and J by 3 bases, with 5 bases between the two germline ends. The germline V gene encodes CDR1 SGHTA and CDR2 FQGTGA.

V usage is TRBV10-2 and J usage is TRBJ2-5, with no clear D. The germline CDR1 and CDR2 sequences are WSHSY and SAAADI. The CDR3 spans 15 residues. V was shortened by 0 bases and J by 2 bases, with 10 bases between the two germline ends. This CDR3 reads CASSESRLPQETQYF. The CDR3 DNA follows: TGCGCCAGCAGTGAGTCGCGTCTACCTCAAGAGACCCAGTACTTC.

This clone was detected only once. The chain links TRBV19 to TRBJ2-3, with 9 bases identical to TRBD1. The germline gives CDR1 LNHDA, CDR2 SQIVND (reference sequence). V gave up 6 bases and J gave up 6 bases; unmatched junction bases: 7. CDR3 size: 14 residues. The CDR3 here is CASRQQGAGDTQYF. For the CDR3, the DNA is TGTGCCAGTAGACAACAGGGGGCAGGTGATACGCAGTATTTT.

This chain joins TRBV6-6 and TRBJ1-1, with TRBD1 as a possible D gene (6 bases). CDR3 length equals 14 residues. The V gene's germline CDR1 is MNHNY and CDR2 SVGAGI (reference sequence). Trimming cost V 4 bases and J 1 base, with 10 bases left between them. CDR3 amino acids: CASSWGQRNTEAFF. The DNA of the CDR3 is TGTGCCAGCAGTTGGGGACAACGGAACACTGAAGCTTTCTTT.

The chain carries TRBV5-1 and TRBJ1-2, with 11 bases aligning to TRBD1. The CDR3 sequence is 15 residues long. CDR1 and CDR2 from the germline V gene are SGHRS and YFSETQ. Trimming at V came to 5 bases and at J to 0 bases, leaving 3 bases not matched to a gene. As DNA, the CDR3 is TGCGCCAGCAGGGACAGGGGGCTTTCTAACTATGGCTACACCTTC. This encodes CASRDRGLSNYGYTF.

The CDR3 bases are TGTGCCAGCAGTTACTCGAGAGTTGACTATGGCTACACCTTC. Residues: CASSYSRVDYGYTF. The chain joins TRBV6-6 to TRBJ1-2; no reliable D call. The ends were cut back, 0 bases at V and 3 bases at J, with 8 bases in the middle. The V gene's germline CDR1 is MNHNY and CDR2 SVGAGI (reference sequence). This CDR3 has 14 amino acids.

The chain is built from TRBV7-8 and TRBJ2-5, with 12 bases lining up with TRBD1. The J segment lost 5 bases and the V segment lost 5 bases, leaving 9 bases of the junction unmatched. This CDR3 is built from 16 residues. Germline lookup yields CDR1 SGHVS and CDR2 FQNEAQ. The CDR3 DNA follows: TGTGCCAGCAGCCCCCCGGGACAGGGGGCTCATGAGACCCAGTACTTC. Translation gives CASSPPGQGAHETQYF.

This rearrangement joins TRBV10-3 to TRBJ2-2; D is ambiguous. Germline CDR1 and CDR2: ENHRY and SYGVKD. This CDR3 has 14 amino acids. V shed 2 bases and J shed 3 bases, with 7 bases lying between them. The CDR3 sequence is CAISEGGYTGELFF. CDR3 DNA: TGTGCCATCAGTGAGGGCGGCTACACCGGGGAGCTGTTTTTT.

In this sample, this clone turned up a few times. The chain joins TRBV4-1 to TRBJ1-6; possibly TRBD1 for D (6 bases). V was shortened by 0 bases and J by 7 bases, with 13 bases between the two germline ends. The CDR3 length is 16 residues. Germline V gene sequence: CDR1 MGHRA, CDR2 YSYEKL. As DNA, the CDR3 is TGCGCCAGCAGCCAAGATCGTGGGACAACGAATTCACCCCTCCACTTT. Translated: CASSQDRGTTNSPLHF.

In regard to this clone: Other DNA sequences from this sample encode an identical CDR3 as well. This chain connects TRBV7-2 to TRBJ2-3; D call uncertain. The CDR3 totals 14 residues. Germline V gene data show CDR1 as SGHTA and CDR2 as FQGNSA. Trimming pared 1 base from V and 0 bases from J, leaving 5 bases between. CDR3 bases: TGTGCCAGCAGCTTAGACTCTAGCACAGATACGCAGTATTTT. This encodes CASSLDSSTDTQYF. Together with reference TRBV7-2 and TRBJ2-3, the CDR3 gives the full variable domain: GAGVSQSPSNKVTEKGKDVELRCDPISGHTALYWYRQSLGQGLEFLIYFQGNSAPDKSGLPSDRFSAERTGGSVSTLTIQRTQQEDSAVYLCASSLDSSTDTQYFGPGTRLTVL.

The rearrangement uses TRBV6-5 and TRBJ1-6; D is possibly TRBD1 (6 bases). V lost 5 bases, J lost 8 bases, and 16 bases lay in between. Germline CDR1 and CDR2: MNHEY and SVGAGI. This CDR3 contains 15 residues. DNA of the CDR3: TGTGCCAGCAGTCCTCCGGGACACGTTTATTCACCCCTCCACTTT. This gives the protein CASSPPGHVYSPLHF.

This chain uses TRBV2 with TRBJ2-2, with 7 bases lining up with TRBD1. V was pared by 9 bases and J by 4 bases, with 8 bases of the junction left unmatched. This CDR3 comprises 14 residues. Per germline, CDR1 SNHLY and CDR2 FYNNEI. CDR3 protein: CASRGGAITGELFF. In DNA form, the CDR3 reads TGTGCCAGTCGAGGGGGCGCCATCACCGGGGAGCTGTTTTTT.